The clone carrying this T cell receptor beta chain was seen repeatedly, ten times or more. The sample originates from a study of T-cell reconstitution after alpha-beta-depleted transplantation in children. The V gene's germline CDR1 is LGHDT and CDR2 YNNKEL (reference sequence). The CDR3 contains 14 residues. Trimming removed 5 bases from V and 4 bases from J; junction bases left unmatched: 4. Using unique molecular identifiers, the investigators prepared the TCRbeta library. From the PCR reads, TCRdb called clonotypes with MiXCR, one entry per CDR3 protein. Counted here are approximately 97,000 distinct CDR3 sequences, approximately 8% occurring once; the ten biggest clones make up over 15%.

V and J are TRBV3-1 and TRBJ1-1; 10 bases align to TRBD1. The TCR sequence derives from a boy between 2 and 10 years old with acute lymphoblastic leukemia, due to receive a stem cell transplant. The specimen comprised PBMCs, sampled before TCRalphabeta/CD19-depleted stem cell transplant. The CDR3 is CASSIRTGGTEAFF. The CDR3, as DNA: TGTGCCAGCAGCATACGGACAGGGGGCACTGAAGCTTTCTTT.